This TCR beta chain was recorded in a study of blood T cell repertoires in COVID-19. At the level of the study: The samples span acute and convalescent COVID-19 from the United States, Italy and Spain. Sources were T cells, B-cell-depleted T cells, or PBMCs; the material itself was cDNA or gDNA.

From germline, CDR1 is PRHDT and CDR2 FYEKMQ (reference sequence). Trimming removed 0 bases from V and 2 bases from J, with 11 bases in between. This CDR3 has 15 residues. Per the original data handling: It was from reference gene primer amplification that nucleated cell counts were estimated. Here immunoSEQ multiplex PCR was the method, and the copy in TCRdb shows in-frame clones only, minus some. Clone size and the V and J calls come from that table; the DNA yielded D and trimming. This sample has some 100,000 clones, with approximately 81% found just once. The TCR was taken from a man at least 80 years old with active or convalescent COVID-19. The V and J genes are TRBV13 and TRBJ2-7, with D possibly being TRBD2 (5 bases). Input material: peripheral blood. CDR3: CASSLGRLAPYEQYF. CDR3 DNA: TGTGCCAGCAGCTTAGGCCGCCTAGCCCCCTACGAGCAGTACTTC.